The sequence of this T cell receptor beta chain was determined in a study of patients and donors after allogeneic stem cell transplantation. This clonotype came up many times. The CDR3 is 12 residues long. Germline loops: CDR1 ENHRY, CDR2 SYGVKD. V was pared by 6 bases and J by 6 bases, with 9 bases between. From the RT-PCR reads, TCRdb called clonotypes with MiXCR, one entry per CDR3 protein. The sample has some 960,000 distinct CDR3 sequences; roughly 18% are singletons. The sample comprised blood, either unsorted or a sorted T cell fraction (not recorded which). This TCR was sampled from a human donor who was either an allogeneic HSCT recipient or a stem cell or donor lymphocyte infusion donor (not recorded which). It is not recorded whose cells these are; they may come from a transplant donor. The chain links TRBV10-3 to TRBJ2-1; D uncertain. The CDR3, as DNA: TGTGCCATCAGAGATACTGTCAATGAGCAGTTCTTC. Translation: CAIRDTVNEQFF.